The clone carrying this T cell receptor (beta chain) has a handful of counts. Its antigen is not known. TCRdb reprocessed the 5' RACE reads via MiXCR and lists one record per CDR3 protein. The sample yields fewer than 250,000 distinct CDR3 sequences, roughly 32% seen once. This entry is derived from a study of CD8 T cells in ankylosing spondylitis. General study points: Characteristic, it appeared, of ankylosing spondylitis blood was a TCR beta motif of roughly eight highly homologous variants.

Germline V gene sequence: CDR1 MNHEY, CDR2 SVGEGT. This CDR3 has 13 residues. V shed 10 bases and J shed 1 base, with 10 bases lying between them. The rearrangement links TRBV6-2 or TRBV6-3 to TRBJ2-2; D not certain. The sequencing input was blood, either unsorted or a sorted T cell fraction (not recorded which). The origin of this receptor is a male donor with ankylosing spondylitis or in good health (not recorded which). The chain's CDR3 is CAIRAENTGELFF. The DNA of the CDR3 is TGTGCCATACGAGCAGAGAACACCGGGGAGCTGTTTTTT.